This entry lists 21 T cell receptor beta chains sequenced from one sample in a study of blood T cell repertoires in COVID-19. Sequenced by immunoSEQ multiplex PCR; TCRdb stores in-frame clones only, minus some. The sample shows a few hundred thousand clones, roughly 90% of them seen only once. Sequenced material: peripheral blood. Receptor source: a woman aged 50 to 60 with acute or convalescent COVID-19.

J is TRBJ1-3 and V is TRBV5-5, with D tentatively TRBD1 (6 bases). CDR1 is SGHKS and CDR2 is YYEKEE in the germline V gene (reference sequence). V lost 2 bases to trimming and J lost 4 bases, with 10 bases between them. The CDR3 consists of 14 residues. The CDR3 region has the DNA TGTGCCAGCAGCTTAGCTGACAGGGGAAACACCATATATTTT. As protein: CASSLADRGNTIYF. The variable domain in full, with the rest retrieved from reference TRBV5-5 and TRBJ1-3, is DAGVTQSPTHLIKTRGQQVTLRCSPISGHKSVSWYQQVLGQGPQFIFQYYEKEERGRGNFPDRFSARQFPNYSSELNVNALLLGDSALYLCASSLADRGNTIYFGEGSWLTVV.

To note about this clone: Other nucleotide sequences in the sample specify the same CDR3. The chain is built from TRBV12-5 and TRBJ2-7, with 7 bases fitting TRBD2. Germline V lookup: CDR1 LGHNT, CDR2 FRNRAP. There are 12 residues in the CDR3. Losses at the gene ends were 1 base for V and 6 bases for J; bases not matched to a gene: 0. CDR3 in amino acids: CASGLGGGEQYF. The CDR3 bases are TGTGCTAGTGGTTTGGGCGGGGGCGAGCAGTACTTC.

The chain links TRBV19 to TRBJ2-2, with D perhaps matching TRBD2 (6 bases). The CDR3 extends over 16 amino acids. Germline loops: CDR1 LNHDA, CDR2 SQIVND (reference sequence). V shed 3 bases and J shed 0 bases, with 11 bases lying between them. The CDR3 coding sequence is TGTGCCAGTAGTATTAAGCGGACTACGAACACCGGGGAGCTGTTTTTT. This gives the protein CASSIKRTTNTGELFF.

This clone was observed a few times. V and J are TRBV30 and TRBJ1-5; possibly TRBD1 for D (5 bases). Per germline, CDR1 GTSNPN and CDR2 SVGIG (reference sequence). V lost 2 bases to trimming and J lost 5 bases, with 7 bases between them. This CDR3 spans 12 amino acids. Here the CDR3 reads CAWSWGDQPQHF. Here the CDR3 DNA reads TGTGCCTGGAGTTGGGGGGATCAGCCCCAGCATTTT.

The CDR3, as DNA: TGTGCCAGCAGTTTTTCGGCGGCTGAAGCTTTCTTT. Translating it yields CASSFSAAEAFF. The chain employs TRBV12-3 or TRBV12-4 and TRBJ1-1; D gene unclear. V lost 3 bases, J lost 6 bases, and 8 bases lay in between. The length of the CDR3 is 12 residues.

The chain joins TRBV2 to TRBJ1-2; D unresolved. CDR1 and CDR2 from the germline V gene are SNHLY and FYNNEI. Trimming removed 3 bases from V and 7 bases from J, with 12 bases in between. The CDR3 is 13 residues long. The CDR3 loop is CASSDSGRAGYTF. CDR3 in DNA: TGTGCCAGCAGTGACTCCGGGAGGGCTGGCTACACCTTC.

CDR3: CASSSGQPTNEKLFF. CDR3 DNA sequence: TGTGCCAGCAGCTCGGGACAGCCAACTAATGAAAAACTGTTTTTT. The chain links TRBV5-4 to TRBJ1-4, with 7 bases lining up with TRBD1. After removal of 3 bases from V and 0 bases from J, the junction contained 2 bases not matched to a gene. Germline V gene sequence: CDR1 SGHNT, CDR2 YYREEE (reference sequence). CDR3 size: 15 residues.

This clone has a handful of counts. The rearrangement joins TRBV5-1 to TRBJ2-5; 8 bases align to TRBD1. The germline gives CDR1 SGHRS, CDR2 YFSETQ. The junction had 6 bases not matched to a gene; V was cut back by 0 bases and J by 5 bases. CDR3 size: 15 residues. The CDR3: CASSLDRGFRETQYF. The DNA of the CDR3 is TGCGCCAGCAGCTTGGACAGGGGGTTTAGGGAGACCCAGTACTTC.

This chain links TRBV19 with TRBJ2-3, with D possibly matching TRBD2 (7 bases). The CDR3 runs to 14 residues. Trimming stripped 6 bases from V and 5 bases from J, with 15 bases between. Germline assignment: CDR1 LNHDA and CDR2 SQIVND (reference sequence). The CDR3 reads CASSGAGGLDTQYF. CDR3 coding DNA: TGTGCCAGTAGCGGGGCCGGGGGGCTAGATACGCAGTATTTT.

This rearrangement joins TRBV27 to TRBJ1-2; 9 nucleotides line up with TRBD1. Germline CDR1 is MNHEY and CDR2 is SMNVEV (reference sequence). Unmatched junction bases numbered 8, after V lost 4 bases and J lost 11 bases. The CDR3 runs 13 residues. The CDR3 coding sequence is TGTGCCAGCAGTTCGGGGGACAGGGATCTATACACCTTC. Protein sequence: CASSSGDRDLYTF.

The V call is TRBV5-1, the J call TRBJ2-7, with TRBD2 identical over 11 bases. Germline V CDR1 and CDR2: SGHRS, YFSETQ. V lost 0 bases to trimming and J lost 4 bases; unmatched junction nucleotides: 3. This CDR3 region has 15 residues. The CDR3 spells CASSLGLAGPYEQYF. For the CDR3, the DNA is TGCGCCAGCAGCTTGGGACTAGCGGGGCCATACGAGCAGTACTTC.

CDR3 sequence (DNA): TGTGCCAGCAGCTTGTATTCTTCGGGGAATCAGCCCCAGCATTTT. Protein: CASSLYSSGNQPQHF. The chain has TRBV5-6 and TRBJ1-5, with D unresolved. With 1 base removed from V and 4 bases from J, the gap between germline ends came to 12 bases. This CDR3 is 15 amino acids long. In germline, CDR1 is SGHDT, CDR2 YYEEEE.

This chain connects TRBV9 to TRBJ2-3, with D perhaps matching TRBD2 (6 bases). Per the germline V gene, CDR1 is SGDLS and CDR2 is YYNGEE. V was trimmed by 3 bases and J by 0 bases, leaving 14 bases between them. The CDR3 extends over 16 amino acids. Here the CDR3 DNA reads TGTGCCAGCAGCGGACTCGGAGGGGCTAGCACAGATACGCAGTATTTT. This sequence encodes CASSGLGGASTDTQYF.

V gene TRBV28 combines with J gene TRBJ1-2; D is undetermined. The CDR3 covers 14 residues. Between the trimmed V and J ends, which lost 2 bases and 2 bases, there was a span of 9 bases. The germline V gene has CDR1 MDHEN and CDR2 SYDVKM. The CDR3 nucleotides read TGTGCCAGCAGTTTAGAGCACAGCAACTATGGCTACACCTTC. Translated, it gives CASSLEHSNYGYTF.

The rearrangement links TRBV30 to TRBJ2-5, with a possible D match to TRBD2 (5 bases). Trimming stripped 7 bases from V and 5 bases from J, with 11 bases between. The germline gives CDR1 GTSNPN, CDR2 SVGIG (reference sequence). CDR3 length equals 11 residues. CDR3 DNA: TGTGCCTCCGGACTTGGGGAGACCCAGTACTTC. Encoded protein: CASGLGETQYF.

This chain joins TRBV19 and TRBJ2-1, with 8 nucleotides matching TRBD2. V gave up 6 bases and J gave up 4 bases; unmatched junction bases: 8. This CDR3 contains 15 residues. The germline gives CDR1 LNHDA, CDR2 SQIVND (reference sequence). The CDR3 is CASSQSSGKYNEQFF. CDR3 nucleotides: TGTGCCAGTAGCCAGAGTAGCGGGAAGTACAATGAGCAGTTCTTC.

The chain combines TRBV9 with TRBJ2-5, with 7 bases that match TRBD2. V trimming: 0 bases; J trimming: 5 bases; junction bases outside the gene matches: 10. This CDR3 region has 16 residues. Per the germline V gene, CDR1 is SGDLS and CDR2 is YYNGEE. The CDR3 DNA reads TGTGCCAGCAGCGTAGGAGGCGGGAGTCGTAGGGAGACCCAGTACTTC. Translated, it gives CASSVGGGSRRETQYF.

The chain carries TRBV24-1 and TRBJ2-2, with D maybe TRBD2 (5 bases). The V end was cut by 6 bases, the J end by 5 bases, with 12 bases between. This CDR3 is 14 amino acids long. Germline V gives CDR1 KGHDR, CDR2 SFDVKD. This chain's CDR3 is CATSPGKNTGELFF. DNA of the CDR3: TGTGCCACCAGTCCCGGGAAGAATACCGGGGAGCTGTTTTTT.

This clone was recorded a few times. J is TRBJ2-2 and V is TRBV25-1, with D possibly being TRBD2 (5 bases). This CDR3 is 14 amino acids long. The germline V gene has CDR1 MGHDK and CDR2 SYGVNS. V was clipped by 1 base and J by 4 bases, with 7 bases between them. The CDR3 reads CASSEWRSTGELFF. DNA for the CDR3: TGTGCCAGCAGTGAATGGAGGAGCACCGGGGAGCTGTTTTTT.

The chain uses TRBV4-3 and TRBJ2-1; 7 nucleotides match TRBD1. The germline V gene encodes CDR1 LGHNA and CDR2 YSLEER. Unmatched junction bases numbered 9, after V lost 4 bases and J lost 6 bases. This CDR3 spans 15 amino acids. The CDR3 DNA follows: TGCGCCAGCAGCCGCCGGGACAGCAACTCCAATGAGCAGTTCTTC. It specifies CASSRRDSNSNEQFF.

This rearrangement joins TRBV6-5 to TRBJ1-1; D gene unclear. Germline loops: CDR1 MNHEY, CDR2 SVGAGI. The length of the CDR3 is 13 residues. Trimming took off 0 bases at V and 6 bases at J, with 8 bases between the two ends. CDR3 in amino acids: CASSYSWEPEAFF. In nucleotides, the CDR3 is TGTGCCAGCAGTTACTCTTGGGAGCCTGAAGCTTTCTTT.